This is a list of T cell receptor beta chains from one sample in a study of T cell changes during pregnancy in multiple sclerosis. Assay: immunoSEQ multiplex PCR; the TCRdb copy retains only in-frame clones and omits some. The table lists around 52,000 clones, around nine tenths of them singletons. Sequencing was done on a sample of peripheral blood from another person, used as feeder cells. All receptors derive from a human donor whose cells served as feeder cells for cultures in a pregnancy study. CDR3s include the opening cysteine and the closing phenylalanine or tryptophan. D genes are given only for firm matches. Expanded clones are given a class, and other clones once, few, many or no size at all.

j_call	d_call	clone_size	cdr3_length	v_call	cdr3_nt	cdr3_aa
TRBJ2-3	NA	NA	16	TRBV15	TGTGCCACCAGCGGGACGTTCGACGTGGCGTACGATACGCAGTATTTT	CATSGTFDVAYDTQYF
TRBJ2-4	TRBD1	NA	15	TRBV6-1	TGTGCCAGCATGGGTCGCGGGACAGGGGGCAACATTCAGTACTTC	CASMGRGTGGNIQYF
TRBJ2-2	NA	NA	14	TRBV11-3	TGTGCCAGCAGCTTAGCGCTGAACACCGGGGAGCTGTTTTTT	CASSLALNTGELFF
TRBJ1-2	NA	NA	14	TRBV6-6	TGTGCCAGCAGTTCGGGATCCCGAAACTATGGCTACACCTTC	CASSSGSRNYGYTF
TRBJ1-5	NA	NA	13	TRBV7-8	TGTGCCAGCAGCTGGGGAAACAATCAGCCCCAGCATTTT	CASSWGNNQPQHF
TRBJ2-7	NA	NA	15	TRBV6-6	TGTGCCAGCAGTTACCCTACAGGGTACCGGTCCGAGCAGTACTTC	CASSYPTGYRSEQYF
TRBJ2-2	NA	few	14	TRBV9	TGTGCCAGCACCGAGAGGTCCTACACCGGGGAGCTGTTTTTT	CASTERSYTGELFF
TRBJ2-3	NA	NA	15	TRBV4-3	TGCGCCAGCAGCCAAGATGTCACTAGCACAGATACGCAGTATTTT	CASSQDVTSTDTQYF
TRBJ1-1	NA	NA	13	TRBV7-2	TGTGCCAGCAGCTTTACCGACAAGACTGAAGCTTTCTTT	CASSFTDKTEAFF
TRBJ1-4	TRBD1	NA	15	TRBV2	TGTGCCAGCAGTCCAGCGACAGGGGGGACTGAAAAACTGTTTTTT	CASSPATGGTEKLFF